The rows below give T cell receptor beta chains drawn from one sample of a study of shared clonotypes between healthy human individuals. TCRdb's table, derived via immunoSEQ multiplex PCR, lists solely in-frame clones and lacks some. The sample shows a few million clones, around 90% of them seen only once. The sequenced material came from naive CD4+ T cells sorted from blood. The receptors here all came from a young man in good health. Each CDR3 is given with its conserved first and last residue. The D gene is left open where the match is weak. Clone size is given for some rows only: seen once, a few or many times, or a class if the clone is expanded.

length,D,J,size,V,DNA,CDR3
15,TRBD2,TRBJ2-2,NA,TRBV5-4,TGTGCCAGCAGCTTAGGGACTAGTAATCCCGGGGAGCTGTTTTTT,CASSLGTSNPGELFF
15,NA,TRBJ1-5,NA,TRBV29-1,TGCAGCGTTGCGCTGGGGGCAGGAGGGAATCAGCCCCAGCATTTT,CSVALGAGGNQPQHF
13,NA,TRBJ2-7,once,TRBV5-6,TGTGCCAGCAGCTCTCGTGGCATCTACGAGCAGTACTTC,CASSSRGIYEQYF
12,NA,TRBJ2-7,NA,TRBV6-1,TGTGCCAGCAGTGAGCAGTCCTACGAGCAGTACTTC,CASSEQSYEQYF
16,NA,TRBJ2-2,NA,TRBV19,TGTGCCAGTAGGGGGTCAGGGGCTGCTAACACCGGGGAGCTGTTTTTT,CASRGSGAANTGELFF
16,TRBD2,TRBJ2-3,NA,TRBV5-4,TGTGCCAGCAGCTTGGGACTAGCGGGACACACAGATACGCAGTATTTT,CASSLGLAGHTDTQYF
15,TRBD1,TRBJ1-5,NA,TRBV5-1,TGCGCCAGCAGCTCCGGACAGGGGAGCAATCAGCCCCAGCATTTT,CASSSGQGSNQPQHF
12,NA,TRBJ1-1,NA,TRBV2,TGTGCCAGCAGACAGCTGAACACTGAAGCTTTCTTT,CASRQLNTEAFF
14,NA,TRBJ2-5,NA,TRBV6-1,TGTGCCAGCAGTGCCGGGGGACAGCAAGAGACCCAGTACTTC,CASSAGGQQETQYF
16,NA,TRBJ2-7,NA,TRBV6-1,TGTGCCAGCAGTGAAGCTGTAGCGGTCCCTCTGGGGGAGCAGTACTTC,CASSEAVAVPLGEQYF
14,NA,TRBJ2-2,NA,TRBV5-1,TGCGCCAGCAGCCCCCCCAGACGCACCGGGGAGCTGTTTTTT,CASSPPRRTGELFF
14,NA,TRBJ1-5,NA,TRBV5-1,TGCGCCAGCAGCTTGGAAGGTGGTTCTCAGCCCCAGCATTTT,CASSLEGGSQPQHF
16,TRBD2,TRBJ2-5,NA,TRBV27,TGTGCCAGCAGTTTACGACTAGCGGGGCCCAGGGAGACCCAGTACTTC,CASSLRLAGPRETQYF
12,NA,TRBJ2-5,few,TRBV2,TGTGCCAGCAGTCCGCTCGTCGAGACCCAGTACTTC,CASSPLVETQYF
15,NA,TRBJ2-1,NA,TRBV2,TGTGCCAGCAGTGATACAGGGAGCTCCTACAATGAGCAGTTCTTC,CASSDTGSSYNEQFF
16,TRBD1,TRBJ1-2,NA,TRBV9,TGTGCCAGCAGCCTAACGGACAGGGGGCTAATCTATGGCTACACCTTC,CASSLTDRGLIYGYTF